One and the same sample provided the 30 T cell receptor beta chains below, sequenced in a study of shared clonotypes between healthy human individuals. The assay was immunoSEQ multiplex PCR, and TCRdb's table has in-frame clones only and misses some. This sample has just over 2,000,000 clones, with about 95% found just once. Naive CD8 cells were CD45RO-negative, positively selected for CCR7, excluding terminally differentiated effector memory CD45RA+ cells. The sample taken for sequencing was naive CD8+ T cells sorted from blood. Receptors were obtained from a man aged 18 to 30 in good health.

This clone was counted once. The rearrangement joins TRBV25-1 to TRBJ2-5, with 9 bases that match TRBD1. Germline values: CDR1 MGHDK, CDR2 SYGVNS. The CDR3 sequence is 18 residues long. V was pared by 1 base and J by 4 bases, with 13 bases of the junction left unmatched. CDR3 residues: CASSEFLFGTGSGETQYF. The CDR3 DNA reads as TGTGCCAGCAGTGAATTCCTTTTTGGGACAGGGAGTGGAGAGACCCAGTACTTC.

In the case of this clone: At one of its ends the junction is not consistent with the germline gene, which may arise from a read error. J is TRBJ2-5 and V is TRBV6-1; no definite D call. Germline assignment: CDR1 MNHNS and CDR2 SASEGT. This CDR3 region has 13 residues. Here the CDR3 DNA reads TGTGCCAGCAGCGAAGTCGTTTCGGAGACCCAGTACTTC. Translating gives CASSEVVSETQYF.

The chain carries TRBV13 and TRBJ2-7, with TRBD2 identical over 8 bases. Germline-derived CDR1 and CDR2 are PRHDT and FYEKMQ (reference sequence). The CDR3 covers 16 residues. Trimming took 2 bases from V and 2 from J; bases not matched to a gene: 8. The DNA for the CDR3 is TGTGCCAGCAGCTTATCCGACGGGACTAGAGCCTACGAGCAGTACTTC. Encoded protein: CASSLSDGTRAYEQYF.

For the CDR3, the DNA is TGTGCCAGCAGTCCTCAGGGGACTAGCACAGATACGCAGTATTTT. This codes for CASSPQGTSTDTQYF. This chain connects TRBV25-1 to TRBJ2-3, with D perhaps matching TRBD1 or TRBD2 (6 bases each). Germline assignment: CDR1 MGHDK and CDR2 SYGVNS. The ends were cut back, 5 bases at V and 0 bases at J, with 12 bases in the middle. CDR3 size: 15 residues.

The genes are TRBV2 and TRBJ2-7; 8 positions match TRBD2. Germline V gives CDR1 SNHLY, CDR2 FYNNEI. The CDR3 is made up of 17 amino acids. Trimming took 5 bases from V and 2 from J; bases not matched to a gene: 14. The CDR3 here is CASSTWPVAGGTYEQYF. CDR3 DNA: TGTGCCAGCAGTACCTGGCCCGTGGCGGGGGGCACCTACGAGCAGTACTTC.

Comment on this clone: The sample holds other DNA sequences that translate to the same CDR3. V is TRBV13 and J is TRBJ2-7; D remains unclear. Germline V CDR1 and CDR2: PRHDT, FYEKMQ (reference sequence). With 5 bases removed from V and 1 base from J, the gap between germline ends came to 9 bases. The CDR3 length is 13 residues. The CDR3 region is CASSLPSSYEQYF. The CDR3 coding sequence is TGTGCCAGCAGCCTTCCCAGTTCCTACGAGCAGTACTTC.

This clone was seen a single time. The J gene is TRBJ1-6, the V gene TRBV2; TRBD1 matches at 12 bases. Losses at the gene ends were 3 bases for V and 2 bases for J; bases not matched to a gene: 2. The germline CDR1 and CDR2 sequences are SNHLY and FYNNEI. This CDR3 is built from 17 residues. CDR3 sequence (DNA): TGTGCCAGCAGTGAGGGACAGGGGGCCCCCTATAATTCACCCCTCCACTTT. As protein: CASSEGQGAPYNSPLHF.

CDR3 region: CACHGTSSYNEQFF. Here the CDR3 DNA reads TGTGCCTGCCATGGGACTAGCTCCTACAATGAGCAGTTCTTC. The genes are TRBV30 and TRBJ2-1; 8 positions agree with TRBD2. The V gene's germline CDR1 is GTSNPN and CDR2 SVGIG (reference sequence). There are 14 residues in the CDR3. V shed 6 bases, J shed 0 bases, and the junction held 4 bases outside the gene matches. Variable domain in full (rest from reference TRBV30 and TRBJ2-1): SQTIHQWPATLVQPVGSPLSLECTVEGTSNPNLYWYRQAAGRGLQLLFYSVGIGQISSEVPQNLSASRPQDRQFILSSKKLLLSDSGFYLCACHGTSSYNEQFFGPGTRLTVL.

The chain joins TRBV4-3 to TRBJ2-3; D unresolved. CDR1 and CDR2 from the germline V gene are LGHNA and YSLEER. V gave up 0 bases and J gave up 2 bases, with 3 bases separating them. The CDR3 consists of 13 residues. CDR3 in amino acids: CASSQDPTDTQYF. The CDR3 region has the DNA TGCGCCAGCAGCCAAGACCCCACAGATACGCAGTATTTT.

The V gene is TRBV5-1, the J gene TRBJ2-1; D ambiguous. The CDR3 length is 13 residues. The germline V gene has CDR1 SGHRS and CDR2 YFSETQ. The V end was cut by 5 bases, the J end by 7 bases, with 13 bases between. The CDR3 spells CASSKWVQNEQFF. The CDR3 bases are TGCGCCAGCAGTAAGTGGGTACAGAATGAGCAGTTCTTC.

The chain employs TRBV27 and TRBJ2-1; 12 positions match TRBD2. The CDR3 consists of 18 residues. V gave up 2 bases and J gave up 1 base; unmatched junction bases: 6. The germline V gene has CDR1 MNHEY and CDR2 SMNVEV (reference sequence). The CDR3 bases are TGTGCCAGCAGTTTAATCGCTAGCGGGGGGGTATCCTACAATGAGCAGTTCTTC. Encoded protein: CASSLIASGGVSYNEQFF.

V gene TRBV29-1 combines with J gene TRBJ2-2; 7 bases agree with TRBD2. There are 14 residues in the CDR3. Unmatched junction bases numbered 8, after V lost 2 bases and J lost 8 bases. Germline V gene data show CDR1 as SQVTM and CDR2 as ANQGSEA. This chain's CDR3 is CSVEYKGAGGELFF. The CDR3 DNA sequence: TGCAGCGTTGAATATAAGGGAGCGGGAGGGGAGCTGTTTTTT.

This clone was found once. The V call is TRBV7-6, the J call TRBJ2-5; D is undetermined. This CDR3 region has 12 residues. Trimming removed 3 bases from V and 3 bases from J, with 5 bases in between. CDR1 is SGHVS, CDR2 FNYEAQ, per germline. CDR3 residues: CASSFLEETQYF. DNA for the CDR3: TGTGCCAGCAGCTTTCTCGAAGAGACCCAGTACTTC.

Comment on this clone: This sample includes further DNA sequences coding for the same CDR3. The chain employs TRBV4-1 and TRBJ2-7; D tentatively reads TRBD1 or TRBD2 (7 bases each). The V gene lost 3 bases and the J gene lost 1 base, with 13 bases spanning the gap. Germline CDR1 is MGHRA and CDR2 is YSYEKL. The CDR3 length is 15 residues. The CDR3 sequence: CASSQDQGGSYEQYF. The CDR3, as DNA: TGCGCCAGCAGCCAGGACCAGGGGGGGTCCTACGAGCAGTACTTC.

J is TRBJ2-7 and V is TRBV5-6; 9 bases agree with TRBD2. Germline lookup yields CDR1 SGHDT and CDR2 YYEEEE. The ends lost 4 bases at V and 6 bases at J; junction bases unmatched: 8. This CDR3 is built from 14 residues. CDR3 bases: TGTGCCAGCAGCCCAGGACTAGCGACGGGCGAGCAGTACTTC. Its translation: CASSPGLATGEQYF.

This chain joins TRBV9 and TRBJ1-4; D remains unclear. V was cut by 2 bases and J by 0 bases, with 5 bases left in between. The CDR3 extends over 14 amino acids. The germline CDR1 and CDR2 sequences are SGDLS and YYNGEE. CDR3 in amino acids: CASSVSPTNEKLFF. As DNA, the CDR3 is TGTGCCAGCAGCGTGTCCCCAACTAATGAAAAACTGTTTTTT. Complete variable domain (other parts from reference TRBV9 and TRBJ1-4): DSGVTQTPKHLITATGQRVTLRCSPRSGDLSVYWYQQSLDQGLQFLIQYYNGEERAKGNILERFSAQQFPDLHSELNLSSLELGDSALYFCASSVSPTNEKLFFGSGTQLSVL.

The CDR3 spells CSVEDGQGRGYTF. The CDR3 DNA sequence: TGCAGCGTTGAAGATGGACAGGGGCGAGGCTACACCTTC. The gene calls are TRBV29-1 and TRBJ1-2, with 9 bases fitting TRBD1. The CDR3 is 13 amino acids. In germline, CDR1 is SQVTM, CDR2 ANQGSEA. The V segment lost 0 bases and the J segment 8 bases; nucleotides outside the gene matches: 4.

The sample holds one count of this clone. Different DNA sequences within this sample yield the same CDR3. V usage is TRBV19 and J usage is TRBJ2-7, with unresolved D. The germline V gene has CDR1 LNHDA and CDR2 SQIVND (reference sequence). The CDR3 is made up of 13 amino acids. Trimming cost V 3 bases and J 1 base, with 7 bases left between them. CDR3 sequence: CASSIGLSYEQYF. CDR3 nucleotides: TGTGCCAGTAGTATTGGCCTTTCCTACGAGCAGTACTTC. The complete variable domain, with remaining parts taken from reference TRBV19 and TRBJ2-7, reads DGGITQSPKYLFRKEGQNVTLSCEQNLNHDAMYWYRQDPGQGLRLIYYSQIVNDFQKGDIAEGYSVSREKKESFPLTVTSAQKNPTAFYLCASSIGLSYEQYFGPGTRLTVT.

The chain carries TRBV27 and TRBJ2-2; D remains unclear. V gave up 8 bases and J gave up 1 base, with 11 bases separating them. Germline V CDR1 and CDR2: MNHEY, SMNVEV (reference sequence). This CDR3 region has 14 residues. The CDR3 region is CASQVGLNTGELFF. In DNA form, the CDR3 reads TGTGCCAGCCAGGTTGGTTTGAACACCGGGGAGCTGTTTTTT.

The chain couples TRBV6-6 to TRBJ1-6; D ambiguous. This CDR3 spans 13 amino acids. CDR1 is MNHNY, CDR2 SVGAGI, per germline (reference sequence). Trimming removed 5 bases at V and 6 bases at J, with 8 bases between. Here the CDR3 reads CASSPYLNSPLHF. CDR3 in DNA: TGTGCCAGCAGTCCCTATCTTAATTCACCCCTCCACTTT.

The chain recombines TRBV9 with TRBJ2-1; 12 bases are a match to TRBD2. Trimming took 0 bases from V and 4 from J; bases not matched to a gene: 8. Germline CDR1 and CDR2: SGDLS and YYNGEE. The CDR3 is made up of 18 amino acids. CDR3 protein: CASSVDATSGSLYNEQFF. The CDR3 bases are TGTGCCAGCAGCGTAGACGCGACTAGCGGGAGTTTATACAATGAGCAGTTCTTC.

Only one count was recorded for this clone. The chain joins TRBV5-4 to TRBJ1-1; possibly TRBD1 for D (6 bases). The CDR3 has 14 amino acids. Germline CDR1 and CDR2: SGHNT and YYREEE (reference sequence). V was shortened by 0 bases and J by 5 bases, with 11 bases between the two germline ends. The CDR3 coding sequence is TGTGCCAGCAGCTTGGCCCGGGGGCGGACTGAAGCTTTCTTT. Protein: CASSLARGRTEAFF.

The V call is TRBV6-6, the J call TRBJ2-7; D not certain. V lost 6 bases and J lost 3, with 3 bases in between. This CDR3 region has 10 residues. Germline assignment: CDR1 MNHNY and CDR2 SVGAGI (reference sequence). The CDR3 DNA is TGTGCCAGCAGACACTACGAGCAGTACTTC. This codes for CASRHYEQYF.

This chain joins TRBV7-9 and TRBJ2-3; 7 bases match TRBD2. The germline CDR1 and CDR2 sequences are SEHNR and FQNEAQ (reference sequence). The CDR3 covers 16 residues. V shed 5 bases, J shed 2 bases, and the junction held 10 bases outside the gene matches. The DNA of the CDR3 is TGTGCCAGCAGCCTCTTCGGAGCGGGACTCACAGATACGCAGTATTTT. This translates into CASSLFGAGLTDTQYF.

The CDR3 bases are TGTGCCAGCAGCTCGTGGGTTGGGGATTCTGAAGAGACCCAGTACTTC. Its protein is CASSSWVGDSEETQYF. The chain recombines TRBV7-9 with TRBJ2-5; no clear D gene. Germline CDR1 SEHNR, CDR2 FQNEAQ (reference sequence). V was pared by 4 bases and J by 3 bases, with 18 bases between. This CDR3 is built from 16 residues.

This clone appeared once. The chain uses TRBV7-9 and TRBJ2-2; D may be TRBD1 (6 bases). Germline V gene lookup returns CDR1 SEHNR and CDR2 FQNEAQ (reference sequence). The CDR3 runs 16 residues. Trimming took 11 bases from V and 6 from J, leaving 25 bases between them. The CDR3 reads CADSPRGGGDAGELFF. The CDR3 DNA follows: TGTGCCGATTCCCCCCGTGGGGGCGGTGACGCCGGGGAGCTGTTTTTT.

CDR3 protein: CAGDVGYEQYF. The CDR3, as DNA: TGTGCCGGGGACGTCGGCTACGAGCAGTACTTC. V usage is TRBV30 and J usage is TRBJ2-7; D may match TRBD1 or TRBD2 (5 bases each). The CDR3 has 11 residues. Germline lookup yields CDR1 GTSNPN and CDR2 SVGIG (reference sequence). The germline V and J ends were trimmed by 8 bases and 3 bases, with 11 bases remaining between them.

This clone was recorded only once. The chain uses TRBV5-1 and TRBJ2-7; the D is unclear. Germline assignment: CDR1 SGHRS and CDR2 YFSETQ. With 1 base removed from V and 5 bases from J, the gap between germline ends came to 13 bases. The CDR3 covers 14 residues. The DNA for the CDR3 is TGCGCCAGCAGCTTGAGACCCACTGGGAACGAGCAGTACTTC. It specifies CASSLRPTGNEQYF.

The chain employs TRBV7-8 and TRBJ2-7; D might be TRBD1 (5 bases). Germline-derived CDR1 and CDR2 are SGHVS and FQNEAQ. The V end was cut by 8 bases, the J end by 0 bases, with 17 bases between. The CDR3 is 15 amino acids. The CDR3, as DNA: TGTGCCAGCGCGCCCCTAGGGGCCGGCTCCTACGAGCAGTACTTC. It yields the protein CASAPLGAGSYEQYF.

The chain couples TRBV27 to TRBJ2-5, with 9 nucleotides matching TRBD2. From germline, CDR1 is MNHEY and CDR2 SMNVEV (reference sequence). This CDR3 contains 14 residues. V was pared by 8 bases and J by 1 base, with 5 bases of the junction left unmatched. CDR3 sequence (DNA): TGTGCCAGCGGGCTAGCGGGGCCCCAAGAGACCCAGTACTTC. It specifies CASGLAGPQETQYF.